This TCR beta chain was retrieved from a study of cytomegalovirus exposure and HLA in healthy donors. The PCR made use of 60 Vbeta and 13 Jbeta primers. This table comes from immunoSEQ multiplex PCR, and its TCRdb copy is limited to in-frame clones, with some not included. The data show some 240,000 clones, about 78% seen once. Only a few counts were recorded for this clone. The clonotype comes from a male donor in good health and CMV-seronegative. Material: PBMCs.

The CDR3 sequence is CASSFSTDTLQDTIYF. CDR3 nucleotide sequence: TGTGCCAGCAGTTTTTCGACAGACACCCTTCAGGACACCATATATTTT. J is TRBJ1-3 and V is TRBV28, with a tentative D call TRBD1 (5 bases). There are 16 residues in the CDR3. Germline CDR1 MDHEN, CDR2 SYDVKM. The V and J ends lost 3 bases and 8 bases respectively, with 20 bases between them.